This record concerns one T cell receptor beta chain sequence. CDR1 SEHNR and CDR2 FQNEAQ come from the germline V gene (reference sequence). Trimming removed 1 base from V and 3 bases from J; junction bases left unmatched: 1. This CDR3 region has 15 residues. This sample was taken from a study of blood T cell repertoires in COVID-19. Study-wide context: Whether acute or convalescent, the COVID-19 samples came from the United States, Italy and Spain.

Followed longitudinally, the Seattle patients had been enrolled during active infection. How the authors handled the data: How many nucleated cells were present was estimated from reference gene primer amplification. The protocol was immunoSEQ multiplex PCR, while the TCRdb copy is restricted to in-frame clones and leaves out a portion. V, J and clone size reflect that table, while D and trimming were determined from the DNA. Seen here are 430,000 or so clones, around 90% observed once, and the top ten hold around 0.92%. Sequencing was carried out using peripheral blood. This TCR was sampled from a man in his late teens or twenties with COVID-19, enrolled during active disease. The V call is TRBV7-9, the J call TRBJ2-1; 9 bases are a match to TRBD2. CDR3 residues: CASSLEAGGYNEQFF. The CDR3 bases are TGTGCCAGCAGCTTAGAAGCGGGAGGCTACAATGAGCAGTTCTTC.